In its sample, the clone carrying this T cell receptor beta chain was seen a few times. TCRdb fed the RT-PCR reads into MiXCR, producing one record per CDR3 protein. Of approximately 720,000 distinct CDR3 sequences listed, around 14% are singletons. In germline, CDR1 is MDHEN, CDR2 SYDVKM. Trimming cost V 3 bases and J 0 bases, with 18 bases left between them. CDR3 length: 17 residues. The origin of this receptor is a female donor in good health, serving as a healthy control. The chain carries TRBV28 and TRBJ2-7; D not resolved. The sequenced sample was memory CD4+ T cells from blood. The CDR3 DNA follows: TGTGCCAGCAGTTTTCCCCCAGGCAGACTCAACTCCTACGAGCAGTACTTC. Translation: CASSFPPGRLNSYEQYF.